Listed below are T cell receptor beta chains from one sample, sequenced in a study of T cells after yellow fever vaccination. TCRdb fed the 5' RACE reads into MiXCR, producing one record per CDR3 protein. The sample comprises under 550,000 distinct CDR3 sequences, about a fifth of which are singletons, and approximately 16% rests with the top ten. The sequenced sample was PBMCs, obtained roughly 20 days after the first yellow fever vaccination. These receptor sequences come from a man in his late teens or twenties who received the YFV17D yellow fever vaccine. The CDR3 runs from the conserved cysteine through the conserved F or W.

CASSLAVVESGELFF | TRBJ2-2 | TRBV7-6
CASSFRGFEQYF | TRBJ2-7 | TRBV5-1
CASSSGQGSNTGELFF | TRBJ2-2 | TRBV5-1
CASSLAYGGAPYSEQFF | TRBJ2-1 | TRBV7-9
CASSEETQYF | TRBJ2-5 | TRBV2
CASSLGLAGTEYQETQYF | TRBJ2-5 | TRBV11-1
CASSPAGRGGQPQHF | TRBJ1-5 | TRBV27
CASSQRDRARYEQYF | TRBJ2-7 | TRBV7-2
CSARDLRGRRETQYF | TRBJ2-5 | TRBV20-1
CASSLETGSGELFF | TRBJ2-2 | TRBV5-8
CSASRVMETQYF | TRBJ2-5 | TRBV20-1
CASRPTGGGLLIEQFF | TRBJ2-1 | TRBV12-3/TRBV12-4
CASLEGMNTEAFF | TRBJ1-1 | TRBV12-3/TRBV12-4
CASIGLGLAGPTGYF | TRBJ2-3 | TRBV6-1
CSARVEETQYF | TRBJ2-5 | TRBV20-1
CSAPGGLTLYNEQFF | TRBJ2-1 | TRBV20-1
CASSQEGHSNYEQYF | TRBJ2-7 | TRBV4-2
CASSSVVGGYGYTF | TRBJ1-2 | TRBV7-9
CAISESTGLPYNEQFF | TRBJ2-1 | TRBV10-3
CASSGGADTQYF | TRBJ2-3 | TRBV7-3
CSVSQGAWGYTF | TRBJ1-2 | TRBV29-1
CASSFDNRVATTNSPLHF | TRBJ1-6 | TRBV5-1
CASSLGGNVGEKLFF | TRBJ1-4 | TRBV7-2
CASSQDQLQGNQPQHF | TRBJ1-5 | TRBV4-2